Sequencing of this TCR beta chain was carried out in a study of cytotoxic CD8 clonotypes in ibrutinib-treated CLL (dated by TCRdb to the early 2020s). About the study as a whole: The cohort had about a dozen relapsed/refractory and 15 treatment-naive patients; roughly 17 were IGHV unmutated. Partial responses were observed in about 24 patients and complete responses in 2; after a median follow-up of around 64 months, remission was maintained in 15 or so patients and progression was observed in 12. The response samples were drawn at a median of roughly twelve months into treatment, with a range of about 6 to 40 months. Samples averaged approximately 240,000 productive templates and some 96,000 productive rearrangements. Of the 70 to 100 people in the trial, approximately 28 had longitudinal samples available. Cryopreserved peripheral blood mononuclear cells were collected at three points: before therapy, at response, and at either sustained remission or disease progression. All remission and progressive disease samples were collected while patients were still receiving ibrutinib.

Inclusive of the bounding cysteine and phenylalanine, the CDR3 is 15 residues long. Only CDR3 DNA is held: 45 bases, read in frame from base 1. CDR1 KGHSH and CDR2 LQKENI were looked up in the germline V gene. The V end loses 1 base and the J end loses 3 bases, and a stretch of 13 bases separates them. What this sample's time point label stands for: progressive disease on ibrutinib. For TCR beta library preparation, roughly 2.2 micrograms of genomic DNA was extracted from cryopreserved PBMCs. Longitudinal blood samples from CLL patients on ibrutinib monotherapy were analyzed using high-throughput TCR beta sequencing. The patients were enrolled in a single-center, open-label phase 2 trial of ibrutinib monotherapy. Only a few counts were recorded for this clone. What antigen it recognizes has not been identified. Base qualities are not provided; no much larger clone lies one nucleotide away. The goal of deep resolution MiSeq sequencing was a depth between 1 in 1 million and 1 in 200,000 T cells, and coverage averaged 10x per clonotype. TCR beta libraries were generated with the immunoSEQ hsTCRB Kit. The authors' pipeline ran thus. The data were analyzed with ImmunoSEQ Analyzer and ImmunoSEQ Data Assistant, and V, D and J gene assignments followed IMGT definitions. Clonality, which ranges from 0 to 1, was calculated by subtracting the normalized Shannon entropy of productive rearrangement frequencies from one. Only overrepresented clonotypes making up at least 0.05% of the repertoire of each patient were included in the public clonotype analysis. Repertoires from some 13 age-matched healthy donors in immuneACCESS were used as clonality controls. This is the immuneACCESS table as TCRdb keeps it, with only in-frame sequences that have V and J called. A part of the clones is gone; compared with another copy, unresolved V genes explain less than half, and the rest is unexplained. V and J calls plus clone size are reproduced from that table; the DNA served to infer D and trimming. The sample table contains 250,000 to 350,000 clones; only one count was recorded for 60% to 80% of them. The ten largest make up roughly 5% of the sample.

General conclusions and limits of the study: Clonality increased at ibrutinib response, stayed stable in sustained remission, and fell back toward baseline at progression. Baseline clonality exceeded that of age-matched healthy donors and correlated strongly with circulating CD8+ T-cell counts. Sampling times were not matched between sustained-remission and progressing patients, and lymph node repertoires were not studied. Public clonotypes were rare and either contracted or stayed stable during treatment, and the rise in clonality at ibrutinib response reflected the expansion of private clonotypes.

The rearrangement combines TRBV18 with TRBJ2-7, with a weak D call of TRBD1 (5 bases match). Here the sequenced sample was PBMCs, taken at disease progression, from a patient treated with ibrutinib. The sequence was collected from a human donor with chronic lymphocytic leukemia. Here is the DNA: TGTGCCAGCTCACCACTTTCGCAGGGAAGCTACGAGCAGTACTTC. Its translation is CASSPLSQGSYEQYF.